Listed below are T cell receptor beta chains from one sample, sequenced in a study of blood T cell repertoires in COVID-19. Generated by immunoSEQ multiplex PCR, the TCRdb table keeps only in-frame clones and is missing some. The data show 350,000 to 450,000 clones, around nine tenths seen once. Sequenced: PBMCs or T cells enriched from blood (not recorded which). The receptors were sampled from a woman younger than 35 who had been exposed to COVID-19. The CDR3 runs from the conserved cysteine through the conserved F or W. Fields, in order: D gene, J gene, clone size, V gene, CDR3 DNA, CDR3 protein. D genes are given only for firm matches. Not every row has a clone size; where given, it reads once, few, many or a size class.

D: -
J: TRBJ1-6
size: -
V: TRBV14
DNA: TGTGCCAGCAGCCAAGGTTGGGGGCAGGGTTATATTTCACCCCTCCACTTT
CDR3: CASSQGWGQGYISPLHF

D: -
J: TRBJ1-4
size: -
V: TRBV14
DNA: TGTGCCAGCACTTATCCAGGATCAACTAATGAAAAACTGTTTTTT
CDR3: CASTYPGSTNEKLFF

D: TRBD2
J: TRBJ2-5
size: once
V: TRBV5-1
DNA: TGCGCCAGCTCGTTCGGGACTAGCAAAGAGACCCAGTACTTC
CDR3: CASSFGTSKETQYF

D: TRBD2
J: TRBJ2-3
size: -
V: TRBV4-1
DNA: TGCGCCAGCAGCCAAGAACTAGCGGGAGTGATGCAGTATTTT
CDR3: CASSQELAGVMQYF

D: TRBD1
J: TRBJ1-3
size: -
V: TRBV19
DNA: TGTGCCAGTAGAGGGACAGGTACCGTCTCTGGAAACACCATATATTTT
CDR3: CASRGTGTVSGNTIYF

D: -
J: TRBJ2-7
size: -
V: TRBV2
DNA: TGTGCCGTTCGCGGGGGCGGGCAGTACTTC
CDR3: CAVRGGGQYF

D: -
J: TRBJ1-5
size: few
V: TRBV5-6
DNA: TGTGCCAGCAGCTTGGGCAGTGCTAATCAGCCCCAGCATTTT
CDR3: CASSLGSANQPQHF

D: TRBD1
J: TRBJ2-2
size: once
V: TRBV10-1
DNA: TGCGCCAGCAGTGAGGATACAGGGGGCTCCGGGGAGCTGTTTTTT
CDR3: CASSEDTGGSGELFF

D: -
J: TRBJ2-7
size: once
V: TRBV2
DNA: TGTGCCAGCAGTTACAGGGTCTCCTACGAGCAGTACTTC
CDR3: CASSYRVSYEQYF

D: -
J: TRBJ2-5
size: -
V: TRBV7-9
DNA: TGTGCCAGCAGCTCATCCAGTGGAGAGACCCAGTACTTC
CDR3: CASSSSSGETQYF

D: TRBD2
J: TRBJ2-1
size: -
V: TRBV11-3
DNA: TGTGCCAGCAGCCCCAGCGGGAGCAAGGACAATGAGCAGTTCTTC
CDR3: CASSPSGSKDNEQFF

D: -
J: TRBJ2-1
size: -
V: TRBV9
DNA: TGTGCCAGCAGCGTAGAACACAATCAGATCTCCTACAATGAGCAGTTCTTC
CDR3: CASSVEHNQISYNEQFF

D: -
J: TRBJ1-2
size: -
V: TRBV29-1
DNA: TGCAGCGTGACGGACAGTAACTATGGCTACACCTTC
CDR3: CSVTDSNYGYTF

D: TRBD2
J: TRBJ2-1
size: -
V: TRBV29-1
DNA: TGCAGCGTGGAACTAGCGGGAGCCTACAATGAGCAGTTCTTC
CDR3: CSVELAGAYNEQFF

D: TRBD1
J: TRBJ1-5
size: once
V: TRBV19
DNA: TGTGCTTCGCCAGTAAGACAGGGGGCGGACAGGGATTATCAGCCCCAGCATTTT
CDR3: CASPVRQGADRDYQPQHF

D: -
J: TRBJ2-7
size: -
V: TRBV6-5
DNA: TGTGCCAGCAGTTACTACTCACAGGGCTCCTACGAGCAGTACTTC
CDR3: CASSYYSQGSYEQYF

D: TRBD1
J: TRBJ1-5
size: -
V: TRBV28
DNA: TGTGCCAGCAGTTTTTCGACAGGGGGATTAGCCCAGCATTTT
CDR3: CASSFSTGGLAQHF

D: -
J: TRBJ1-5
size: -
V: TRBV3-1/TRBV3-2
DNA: TGTGCCAGCAGCCAAAGGGGAGGTCAGCCCCAGCATTTT
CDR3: CASSQRGGQPQHF

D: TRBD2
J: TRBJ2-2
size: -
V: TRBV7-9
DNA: TGTGCCAGCAGCTGGTGGCGGGGGGAGAACACCGGGGAGCTGTTTTTT
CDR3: CASSWWRGENTGELFF

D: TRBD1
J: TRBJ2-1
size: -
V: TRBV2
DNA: TGTGCCAGCAGTTCAGACAGGGGTGCTGAGCAGTTCTTC
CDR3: CASSSDRGAEQFF

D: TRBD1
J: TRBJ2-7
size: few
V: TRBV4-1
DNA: TGCGCCAGCAGCCCTGCAGGGGGCGACGAGCAGTACTTC
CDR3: CASSPAGGDEQYF

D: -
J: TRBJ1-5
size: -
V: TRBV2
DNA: TGTGCCAGCACCAGGGGTTTCAATCAGCCCCAGCATTTT
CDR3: CASTRGFNQPQHF